Listed below are T cell receptor beta chains from one sample, sequenced in a study of long-term antiretroviral therapy in people with HIV. Clones were read by immunoSEQ multiplex PCR, and TCRdb kept only the in-frame ones, dropping some. The sample has about 14,000 clones, 77% seen once. Material: unsorted PBMCs, obtained 1.3 years before starting antiretroviral therapy. The receptors shown here come from a man in his forties or fifties with HIV. The CDR3 runs from the conserved cysteine through the conserved F or W. The D gene is left open where the match is weak. Part of the rows lack a size; the others show once, few, many or a class for expanded clones.

j_call clone_size v_call d_call cdr3_nt cdr3_aa
TRBJ1-3 NA TRBV19 NA TGTGCCAGTAGTATTGTACATAGCTCTGGAAACACCATATATTTT CASSIVHSSGNTIYF
TRBJ2-1 NA TRBV5-4 TRBD2 TGTGCCAGCAGCTTGAATGCGGGGGGCTACAATGAGCAGTTCTTC CASSLNAGGYNEQFF
TRBJ2-5 NA TRBV11-2 TRBD2 TGTGCCAGCGGCGGACTAGCCGGGGAGACCCAGTACTTC CASGGLAGETQYF
TRBJ1-3 NA TRBV7-9 NA TGTGCCAGCAGCCCTCCCGGGACAACCATCGACGTGAACACCATATATTTT CASSPPGTTIDVNTIYF
TRBJ1-1 NA TRBV7-9 TRBD1 TGTGCCAGCAACCCCGACAGGGCCTCGAACACTGAAGCTTTCTTT CASNPDRASNTEAFF
TRBJ2-7 NA TRBV19 NA TGTGCCAGTAGTATGGTAGTAGGGGCCAACCTGAACTTC CASSMVVGANLNF
TRBJ1-2 NA TRBV5-4 TRBD1 TGTGCCAGCAGCCCAGGGACAGGGGGCTATGGCTACACCTTC CASSPGTGGYGYTF
TRBJ2-7 NA TRBV27 NA TGTGCCAGCAGTTCAGGGACTCGGACCTACGAGCAGTACTTC CASSSGTRTYEQYF
TRBJ1-1 few TRBV30 TRBD1 TGTGCCGGGACAGGGGGCGGGATGAACACTGAAGCTTTCTTT CAGTGGGMNTEAFF
TRBJ1-5 NA TRBV4-1 NA TGCGCCAGCAGCCCCCACCCAGGGGCTGAAAATCAGCCCCAGCATTTT CASSPHPGAENQPQHF
TRBJ2-1 NA TRBV27 NA TGTGCCAGCAGTCCCTGGGTCGGCAATGAGCAGTTCTTC CASSPWVGNEQFF
TRBJ1-1 NA TRBV2 NA TGTGCCAGCAGCTTAAAGTCAGGGGTGGCGAACACTGAAGCTTTCTTT CASSLKSGVANTEAFF
TRBJ1-1 NA TRBV30 NA TGTGCCTGGAGTGTTTTCCGGGGAGGGCAAGCTTTCTTT CAWSVFRGGQAFF
TRBJ2-7 NA TRBV15 TRBD1 TGTGCCACCAGCAAAGACAGGGATTACTACGAGCAGTACTTC CATSKDRDYYEQYF
TRBJ1-6 NA TRBV19 NA TGTGCCAGTAGTTCTCCGGGGGCCGGGGCCCTCCACTTT CASSSPGAGALHF
TRBJ2-2 NA TRBV29-1 TRBD1 TGCAGCGCCTACGGGACAGGGTCGAGGACCGGGGAGCTGTTTTTT CSAYGTGSRTGELFF
TRBJ1-2 NA TRBV5-8 TRBD1 TGTGCCAGCAGCAAGCGACAGGGCCATAACTATGGCTACACCTTC CASSKRQGHNYGYTF
TRBJ2-7 NA TRBV14 NA TGTGCCAGCAGCCAAGGGTCGCTATTCTACGAGCAGTACTTC CASSQGSLFYEQYF
TRBJ2-7 few TRBV27 NA TGTGCCAGCAGTCCGCGGGCCCGGGACGAGCAGTACTTC CASSPRARDEQYF
TRBJ2-1 NA TRBV7-9 TRBD2 TGTGCCAGCAGGCTAGCGGGGGGGCCCAACAATGAGCAGTTCTTC CASRLAGGPNNEQFF
TRBJ1-2 NA TRBV2 TRBD1 TGTGCCAGCAGTGAGGGACAGGGGTTACGTCTCACCTTC CASSEGQGLRLTF
TRBJ2-3 NA TRBV27 TRBD2 TGTGCCAGCTGGGGGAGCGGGGAAATCACAGATACGCAGTATTTT CASWGSGEITDTQYF
TRBJ2-7 NA TRBV18 NA TGTGCCAGCTCACAACCGGGCTACGAGCAGTACTTC CASSQPGYEQYF
TRBJ1-6 NA TRBV30 NA TGTGCCTGGAAGTGGGGGAATAATTCACCCCTCCACTTT CAWKWGNNSPLHF
TRBJ1-5 once TRBV10-1 NA TGCGCCAGCATTAGGAAGGGTAGTAAGAGCCAGCCCCAGCATTTT CASIRKGSKSQPQHF
TRBJ2-3 NA TRBV5-1 NA TGCGCCAGCAGCCGGGTGGGCAGCGGGACAGATACGCAGTATTTT CASSRVGSGTDTQYF
TRBJ1-5 NA TRBV19 NA TGTGCCAGTAGTATACTGGGGCAAAGTAGCAATCAGCCCCAGCATTTT CASSILGQSSNQPQHF
TRBJ1-1 once TRBV13 NA TGTGCCAGCAGCGCAACCGACTCAGCTCCAGAGAACACTGAAGCTTTCTTT CASSATDSAPENTEAFF
TRBJ1-5 once TRBV7-2 NA TGTGCCAGCAGCTTAGCGGCAGGGGGCAATCAGCCCCAGCATTTT CASSLAAGGNQPQHF
TRBJ1-4 once TRBV5-1 NA TGCGCCAGCAGCTTTAGTGCAGGGTCTAATGAAAAACTGTTTTTT CASSFSAGSNEKLFF
TRBJ2-1 NA TRBV19 TRBD2 TGTGCCAGTGGCGGGGGGGCCCATGAGCAGTTCTTC CASGGGAHEQFF
TRBJ1-1 NA TRBV9 TRBD1 TGTGCCAGCAGCGTAGGGGACAGCTCGAACACTGAAGCTTTCTTT CASSVGDSSNTEAFF
TRBJ1-3 NA TRBV7-2 NA TGTGCCAGCAGCTTATCGACAGGCCCTGGAAACACCATATATTTT CASSLSTGPGNTIYF
TRBJ2-4 NA TRBV15 NA TGTGCCACCAGCAGGATCACACAGGGAAACATTCAGTACTTC CATSRITQGNIQYF
TRBJ1-2 few TRBV19 NA TGTGCCAGTAGAGATTTGAGTAAAAACTATGGCTACACCTTC CASRDLSKNYGYTF
TRBJ2-7 NA TRBV4-1 TRBD1 TGCGCCAGCAGCCAAGACGGAGGGACAGGGTGGGAGCAGTACTTC CASSQDGGTGWEQYF
TRBJ2-1 NA TRBV5-4 TRBD2 TGTGCCAGCAGTCCGAGCGGGGACTACAATGAGCAGTTCTTC CASSPSGDYNEQFF
TRBJ1-3 NA TRBV6-1 NA TGTGCCAGCAGTGAGGTGCCTGGAAACACCATATATTTT CASSEVPGNTIYF
TRBJ1-5 NA TRBV30 NA TGTGCCTGGAGTGGGGGGGGGACCCTCAATCAGCCCCAGCATTTT CAWSGGGTLNQPQHF
TRBJ1-6 few TRBV2 TRBD1 TGTGCCAGCAGTGGTATGGCGGCAGGGGGGCCACCCCTCCACTTT CASSGMAAGGPPLHF